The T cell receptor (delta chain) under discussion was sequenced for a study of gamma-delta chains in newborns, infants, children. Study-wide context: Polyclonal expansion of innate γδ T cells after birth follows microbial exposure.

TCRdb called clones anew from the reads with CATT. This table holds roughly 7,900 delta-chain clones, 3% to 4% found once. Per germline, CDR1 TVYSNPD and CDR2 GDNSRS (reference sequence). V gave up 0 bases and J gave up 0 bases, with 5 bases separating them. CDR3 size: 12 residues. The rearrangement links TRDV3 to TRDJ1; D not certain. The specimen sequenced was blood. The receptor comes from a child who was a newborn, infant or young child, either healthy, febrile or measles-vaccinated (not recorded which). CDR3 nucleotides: TGTGCCTTTAGGGGGTACACCGATAAACTCATCTTT. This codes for CAFRGYTDKLIF.